This T cell receptor beta chain originates from a study of T cells in Graves' hyperthyroidism and ophthalmopathy. TCR beta CDR3 regions were amplified from RNA. The HTBI set primed first-round TCR CDR3 RT-PCR. From the multiplex PCR reads, TCRdb called clonotypes with MiXCR, one entry per CDR3 protein. The table shows 400,000 to 550,000 distinct CDR3 sequences, with roughly a quarter occurring only once. Study results and caveats: Among thyroid clonotypes expanded above 0.001, most also appeared in blood. Progression to ophthalmopathy was predicted a median of about 6.6 months early.

The sample holds a few counts of this clonotype. Its antigen is still unknown. Criteria for exclusion of patients were uncontrolled infection, other autoimmune disease, pregnancy or lactation. Per the germline V gene, CDR1 is MDHEN and CDR2 is SYDVKM. The CDR3 loop spans 16 amino acids. Trimming removed 5 bases from V and 0 bases from J, with 16 bases in between. The TCR comes from a young woman with Graves' ophthalmopathy. The specimen sequenced was blood. The chain recombines TRBV28 with TRBJ1-1; D is unresolved. The CDR3 spells CASSTPREALNTEAFF. The CDR3 bases are TGTGCCAGCAGTACCCCCCGGGAGGCACTGAACACTGAAGCTTTCTTT.